These 8 T cell receptor beta chains originate from one sample sequenced in a study of CD8 T cells in ankylosing spondylitis. TCRdb fed the 5' RACE reads into MiXCR, producing one record per CDR3 protein. In the table there are 200,000 to 250,000 distinct CDR3 sequences, 10% of which are singletons. What was sequenced was blood, either unsorted or a sorted T cell fraction (not recorded which). These receptors all stem from a male donor with ankylosing spondylitis or in good health (not recorded which).

This clonotype was seen repeatedly, ten times or more. The rearrangement joins TRBV7-2 to TRBJ2-3; D gene uncertain. This CDR3 spans 14 amino acids. Germline V gene lookup returns CDR1 SGHTA and CDR2 FQGNSA. Deletions cut 2 bases from V and 2 bases from J, with 8 bases between. The DNA of the CDR3 is TGTGCCAGCAGCTTAAGGTCCCTCACAGATACGCAGTATTTT. Encoded protein: CASSLRSLTDTQYF.

This clonotype came up a few times. The gene calls are TRBV7-9 and TRBJ2-5; D may be TRBD1 (7 bases). Germline CDR1 and CDR2: SEHNR and FQNEAQ (reference sequence). This CDR3 has 14 amino acids. V gave up 7 bases and J gave up 1 base, with 13 bases separating them. Here the CDR3 reads CASTRGTAQETQYF. CDR3 sequence (DNA): TGTGCCAGCACTCGGGGGACAGCCCAAGAGACCCAGTACTTC. Full variable domain (rest looked up from reference TRBV7-9 and TRBJ2-5): DTGVSQNPRHKITKRGQNVTFRCDPISEHNRLYWYRQTLGQGPEFLTYFQNEAQLEKSRLLSDRFSAERPKGSFSTLEIQRTEQGDSAMYLCASTRGTAQETQYFGPGTRLLVL.

At least ten counts were recorded for this clonotype. V gene TRBV5-5 combines with J gene TRBJ2-5, with 9 bases that match TRBD1. This CDR3 is 15 amino acids long. The V gene's germline CDR1 is SGHKS and CDR2 YYEKEE (reference sequence). Losses at the gene ends were 2 bases for V and 3 bases for J; bases not matched to a gene: 5. The CDR3 protein is CASSLLDRGEETQYF. DNA for the CDR3: TGTGCCAGCAGCTTACTTGACAGGGGGGAAGAGACCCAGTACTTC.

This clonotype came up a few times. The V call is TRBV7-6, the J call TRBJ2-7, with D hard to call. Germline lookup yields CDR1 SGHVS and CDR2 FNYEAQ. This CDR3 is built from 15 residues. Trimming cost V 1 base and J 2 bases, with 12 bases left between them. Here the CDR3 DNA reads TGTGCCAGCAGCTTAGGTCCAGGAACCACCTACGAGCAGTACTTC. This codes for CASSLGPGTTYEQYF.

This clonotype was seen a handful of times. V usage is TRBV11-1 and J usage is TRBJ1-2, with 9 bases lining up with TRBD1. With V trimmed by 5 bases and J by 4 bases, 8 bases remained unmatched. Germline values: CDR1 SGHAT, CDR2 FQDESV (reference sequence). The CDR3 loop spans 15 amino acids. CDR3 loop: CASSPGQGHPYGYTF. DNA of the CDR3: TGTGCCAGCAGCCCTGGACAGGGGCATCCCTATGGCTACACCTTC.

This clonotype was picked up many times. The chain employs TRBV20-1 and TRBJ1-2; weak D call: TRBD1 (5 bases). The CDR3 covers 15 residues. Trimming removed 0 bases from V and 3 bases from J, with 14 bases in between. Germline V gene data show CDR1 as DFQATT and CDR2 as SNEGSKA (reference sequence). In DNA form, the CDR3 reads TGCAGTGCTAGAGATTACCTACAGGAGGACTATGGCTACACCTTC. Residues: CSARDYLQEDYGYTF.

This clonotype has ten or more counts. The chain joins TRBV20-1 to TRBJ2-3; D possibly corresponds to TRBD1 (5 bases). This CDR3 spans 14 amino acids. Trimming pared 4 bases from V and 5 bases from J, leaving 16 bases between. The V gene's germline CDR1 is DFQATT and CDR2 SNEGSKA (reference sequence). CDR3: CSATPLFRGDTQYF. The DNA for the CDR3 is TGCAGTGCTACACCCCTGTTTAGGGGAGATACGCAGTATTTT.

This clonotype showed up many times. The chain couples TRBV27 to TRBJ2-7; D unclear. Germline CDR1 reads MNHEY; CDR2 reads SMNVEV (reference sequence). The CDR3 length is 13 residues. Trimming took 3 bases from V and 0 from J, leaving 6 bases between them. CDR3 amino acids: CASSFQFSYEQYF. For the CDR3, the DNA is TGTGCCAGCAGTTTCCAATTCTCCTACGAGCAGTACTTC.